Listed below are T cell receptor beta chains from one sample, sequenced in a study of CD8 T cells in Susac syndrome. TCRdb processed the immunoSEQ multiplex PCR reads anew with MiXCR; each CDR3 protein has one entry. The sample has tens of thousands of distinct CDR3 sequences; roughly 95% are singletons. The specimen sequenced was CD4+ T cells from PBMCs. The receptor set was obtained from a human donor with multiple sclerosis. CDR3s leave out the opening cysteine and the closing phenylalanine or tryptophan. Each record gives: D gene, V gene, J gene, CDR3 protein. D genes are given only for firm matches.

>TRBD1|TRBV27|TRBJ1-5
ASSLGTGDPGSRAQH
>-|TRBV20-1|TRBJ2-7
SAFGPVDSYEQY
>-|TRBV12-3/TRBV12-4|TRBJ2-3
ASRETGPMGDTQY
>-|TRBV18|TRBJ1-1
ASSPNHGTPNTEAF
>-|TRBV6-4|TRBJ2-3
ASSLDKSTDTQY
>-|TRBV30|TRBJ2-3
AWRTGRDLTDTQY
>-|TRBV6-5|TRBJ2-7
ASSSPSTFYEQY
>-|TRBV5-1|TRBJ2-3
ASSYGTEGDTQY
>-|TRBV29-1|TRBJ1-2
SVEDRPDSYGYT
>-|TRBV4-2|TRBJ2-5
ASSQDRTTQETQY
>TRBD1|TRBV5-1|TRBJ2-1
ASSLDRVVDNEQF
>-|TRBV5-1|TRBJ2-5
ASSLVYRETQY
>-|TRBV5-1|TRBJ1-6
ASSLEPGRENSPLH
>TRBD1|TRBV5-1|TRBJ2-3
ASSLGQGSDTQY
>-|TRBV29-1|TRBJ1-1
SVGLGGRYEAF
>-|TRBV5-4|TRBJ2-7
ASSSTRTQTYEQY
>TRBD1|TRBV20-1|TRBJ1-2
SAKDRERGYT
>TRBD1|TRBV11-3|TRBJ2-2
ASSLGRDRDITGELF
>-|TRBV20-1|TRBJ2-1
SARQDLYNEQF
>-|TRBV7-8|TRBJ2-7
ASSFGQSYEQY
>-|TRBV29-1|TRBJ2-5
SVSAGGNQETQY
>TRBD1|TRBV6-5|TRBJ1-6
ASLDRGSYNSPLH
>-|TRBV28|TRBJ2-7
ASTPGTSYEQY
>-|TRBV12-3/TRBV12-4|TRBJ1-1
ASSPRLGNTEAF
>-|TRBV5-4|TRBJ1-3
ASSIDGGSDTIY
>TRBD1|TRBV7-2|TRBJ2-4
ASSFGDRSDIQY
>-|TRBV27|TRBJ1-6
ASRSLGSFYNSPLH
>-|TRBV30|TRBJ1-2
AWIPPRGPNYGYT
>-|TRBV15|TRBJ2-5
ATGGRGQETQY
>-|TRBV12-3/TRBV12-4|TRBJ2-7
ASSPFLTASSYEQY
>-|TRBV24-1|TRBJ2-1
ATSDMDVSGLGQF
>-|TRBV24-1|TRBJ2-7
ATFGVFKGEQY
>-|TRBV11-2|TRBJ1-6
ASSLQGRGNSPLH
>TRBD1|TRBV28|TRBJ1-2
ASLGTGNGYT
>-|TRBV7-2|TRBJ2-7
ASSSDLISHEQY
>-|TRBV30|TRBJ2-4
AWSHSGLAKNIQY
>-|TRBV28|TRBJ1-5
ASSLSQISNQPQH
>-|TRBV7-2|TRBJ1-2
ASSLAGRGYGYT
>TRBD2|TRBV5-6|TRBJ2-1
ASSLLAGPYNEQF
>TRBD1|TRBV29-1|TRBJ2-5
SVSDRAETQY
>-|TRBV7-9|TRBJ1-5
ASSYGTNSNQPQH
>-|TRBV7-9|TRBJ1-2
ASSPRSGGMGGYT
>-|TRBV5-4|TRBJ1-4
ASSLRGLDEKLF
>TRBD1|TRBV13|TRBJ2-1
ASSTRQGINEQF
>-|TRBV6-2/TRBV6-3|TRBJ2-7
ASSHLAREQY
>-|TRBV18|TRBJ2-5
ASSPQLGETQY
>-|TRBV6-5|TRBJ2-5
ASSYRGEETQY
>-|TRBV4-2|TRBJ2-6
ASSPNPNKGTGANVLT